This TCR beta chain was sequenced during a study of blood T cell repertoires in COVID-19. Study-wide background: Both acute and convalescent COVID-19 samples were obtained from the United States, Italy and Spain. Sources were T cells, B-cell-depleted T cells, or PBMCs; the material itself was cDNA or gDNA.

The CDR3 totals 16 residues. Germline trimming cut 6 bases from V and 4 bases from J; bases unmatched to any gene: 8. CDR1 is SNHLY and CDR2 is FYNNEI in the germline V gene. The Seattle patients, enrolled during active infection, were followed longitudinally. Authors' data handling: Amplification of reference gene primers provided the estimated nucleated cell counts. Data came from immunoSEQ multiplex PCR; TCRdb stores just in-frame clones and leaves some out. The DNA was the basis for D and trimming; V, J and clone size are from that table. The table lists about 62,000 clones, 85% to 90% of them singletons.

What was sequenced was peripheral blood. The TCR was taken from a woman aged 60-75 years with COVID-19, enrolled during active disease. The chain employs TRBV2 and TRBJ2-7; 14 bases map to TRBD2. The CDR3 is CASSQVGTSGSYEQYF. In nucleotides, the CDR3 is TGTGCCAGCAGCCAGGTGGGGACTAGCGGGAGTTACGAGCAGTACTTC.